These 10 T cell receptor beta chains were sequenced from one sample in a study of T-cell memory formation after mild COVID-19. MiXCR, run by TCRdb on the 5' RACE reads, gives a single entry per CDR3 protein. The sample yields hundreds of thousands of distinct CDR3 sequences, roughly 20% seen once. The sample taken for sequencing was PBMCs or a T cell subset sorted from them (not recorded which). These receptors all stem from an adult woman who had mild COVID-19 (a few samples of this study predate the infection). Cell type and time point are not known.

The genes are TRBV5-1 and TRBJ2-3; D remains ambiguous. This CDR3 has 13 residues. Trimming cost V 5 bases and J 0 bases, with 7 bases left between them. The germline gives CDR1 SGHRS, CDR2 YFSETQ. For the CDR3, the DNA is TGCGCCAGCAGGACCCGGAGCACAGATACGCAGTATTTT. Its protein is CASRTRSTDTQYF.

This clonotype showed up just a few times. This chain links TRBV4-1 with TRBJ2-3; 10 positions agree with TRBD1. The CDR3 totals 14 residues. Trimming at V came to 4 bases and at J to 6 bases, leaving 4 bases not matched to a gene. Germline CDR1 reads MGHRA; CDR2 reads YSYEKL. CDR3 nucleotides: TGCGCCAGCAGCCCAAGGACAGGGGGGGATACGCAGTATTTT. Protein: CASSPRTGGDTQYF.

J is TRBJ2-5 and V is TRBV24-1; no definite D call. CDR3 length: 16 amino acids. Germline CDR1 reads KGHDR; CDR2 reads SFDVKD. Deletions cut 4 bases from V and 1 base from J, with 15 bases between. CDR3 protein: CATSDTRGRSQETQYF. CDR3 DNA sequence: TGTGCCACCAGTGACACCCGCGGACGCAGCCAAGAGACCCAGTACTTC.

The CDR3 region has the DNA TGTGCCAGCAGTTACGAATTAGCGGGCTCCTACAATGAGCAGTTCTTC. This gives the protein CASSYELAGSYNEQFF. The chain is built from TRBV6-5 and TRBJ2-1, with 7 bases aligning to TRBD2. Per germline, CDR1 MNHEY and CDR2 SVGAGI. V shed 2 bases and J 0 bases; nucleotides not matched to a gene: 4. The CDR3 runs 16 residues.

This chain joins TRBV12-3 or TRBV12-4 and TRBJ2-7, with 11 positions matching TRBD1. Germline trimming cut 2 bases from V and 6 bases from J; bases unmatched to any gene: 3. The CDR3 spans 14 residues. CDR3 sequence (DNA): TGTGCCAGCAGTTTATGGGACAGGGGGAGCGAGCAGTACTTC. It yields the protein CASSLWDRGSEQYF.

This clonotype was detected only a few times. The rearrangement links TRBV12-3 or TRBV12-4 to TRBJ2-5; TRBD2 matches 10 bases. Trimming took 6 bases from V and 6 from J; bases not matched to a gene: 16. This CDR3 comprises 17 residues. The CDR3 DNA is TGTGCCAGCAGCCCCCCCTATGGGCTAGCGGGGGTGAAGACCCAGTACTTC. It specifies CASSPPYGLAGVKTQYF.

The chain has TRBV4-1 and TRBJ2-3; the D is unclear. V was shortened by 3 bases and J by 2 bases, with 15 bases between the two germline ends. Germline assignment: CDR1 MGHRA and CDR2 YSYEKL. The CDR3 spans 16 residues. CDR3 DNA: TGCGCCAGCAGCCATTCCCCCGGTGGGGACACAGATACGCAGTATTTT. Its translation is CASSHSPGGDTDTQYF.

This clonotype came up a few times. This sequence joins TRBV13 and TRBJ2-1, with D perhaps TRBD1 or TRBD2 (5 bases each). The V gene's germline CDR1 is PRHDT and CDR2 FYEKMQ (reference sequence). V was cut by 5 bases and J by 9 bases, with 17 bases left in between. The CDR3 covers 14 residues. CDR3 nucleotides: TGTGCCAGCAGCATTCCGGGACCTGGGTCTGAGCAGTTCTTC. Its translation is CASSIPGPGSEQFF.

This clonotype turned up a few times. The chain links TRBV7-9 to TRBJ2-7; D unclear. Trimming took 5 bases from V and 3 from J, leaving 11 bases between them. This CDR3 contains 13 residues. CDR1 and CDR2 (germline): SEHNR, FQNEAQ (reference sequence). The chain's CDR3 is CASSPRDYYEQYF. CDR3 sequence (DNA): TGTGCCAGCAGCCCTAGAGATTACTACGAGCAGTACTTC. Full variable domain (outside the CDR3, taken from reference TRBV7-9 and TRBJ2-7): DTGVSQNPRHKITKRGQNVTFRCDPISEHNRLYWYRQTLGQGPEFLTYFQNEAQLEKSRLLSDRFSAERPKGSFSTLEIQRTEQGDSAMYLCASSPRDYYEQYFGPGTRLTVT.

Only a few counts were recorded for this clonotype. The J gene is TRBJ2-1, the V gene TRBV7-2, with TRBD2 matching 8 bases. CDR3 length: 19 residues. The V gene's germline CDR1 is SGHTA and CDR2 FQGNSA. The ends lost 0 bases at V and 4 bases at J; junction bases unmatched: 14. The CDR3 spells CASSLAPSSGGLLYNEQFF. The CDR3 coding sequence is TGTGCCAGCAGCTTAGCTCCCTCCAGCGGGGGCCTACTATACAATGAGCAGTTCTTC.